This T cell receptor (beta chain) was observed in a study of blood T cells in healthy people across ages. At the level of the study: About one barcoded beta molecule per two T cells came from capture by template switching. Study-wide results and caveats: More naive CD4+ cells and higher diversity marked long-lived donors relative to aged donors. The lack of PBMC sorting stopped any conclusive naive versus antigen-experienced comparison.

The CDR3 has 14 amino acids. Trimming removed 4 bases at V and 12 bases at J, with 20 bases between. CDR1 and CDR2 (germline): SGDLS, YYNGEE. Of note for this clonotype: Its cognate antigen is unknown.

Primers used in a second PCR of about 7 to 11 cycles were a sample-barcoded 5' primer and a J-beta primer mix. A single record per CDR3 protein comes from TCRdb applying MiXCR to the 5' RACE reads. The sample lists roughly 1,500,000 distinct CDR3 sequences, roughly 40% occurring once. This chain joins TRBV9 and TRBJ2-1; no definite D call. The material sequenced was blood. This receptor was identified in a woman in her late teens or twenties in good health. CDR3 in amino acids: CASSPPPPARRQFF. CDR3 DNA sequence: TGTGCCAGCAGCCCCCCCCCGCCGGCTAGGAGGCAGTTCTTC.